The clone carrying this T cell receptor (beta chain) was counted at least ten times. The sample originates from a study of CD8 T cells in ankylosing spondylitis. MiXCR was run by TCRdb on the 5' RACE reads, yielding one entry per CDR3 protein. Of about 36,000 distinct CDR3 sequences listed, 6% were seen once; the top ten hold approximately 12%. Trimming took 9 bases from V and 4 from J, leaving 9 bases between them. CDR1 MGHRA and CDR2 YSYEKL come from the germline V gene. The length of the CDR3 is 11 residues. The sequenced sample consisted of blood, either unsorted or a sorted T cell fraction (not recorded which). This chain links TRBV4-1 with TRBJ2-5, with no clear D. This clonotype originated in a male donor with ankylosing spondylitis or in good health (not recorded which). This CDR3 reads CASQSGETQYF. CDR3 DNA: TGCGCCAGTCAGTCTGGAGAGACCCAGTACTTC.